The 29 T cell receptor beta chains in this list originate from one sample, sequenced in a study of CD8 T cells in Susac syndrome. A quantity of about 0.5 to 1 ug RNA underwent reverse transcription using random hexamers. One entry per CDR3 protein, called by TCRdb with MiXCR from the immunoSEQ multiplex PCR reads. The repertoire has about 440,000 distinct CDR3 sequences, roughly 85% of them found once; the top ten carry more than 0.09%. Input material: CD8+ T cells from PBMCs. These receptors were collected from a human donor with multiple sclerosis.

The rearrangement joins TRBV20-1 to TRBJ2-5, with TRBD2 matching over 10 bases. Germline loops: CDR1 DFQATT, CDR2 SNEGSKA (reference sequence). The CDR3 spans 15 residues. The ends lost 5 bases at V and 5 bases at J; junction bases unmatched: 11. CDR3 nucleotides: TGCAGTGCTTACCCCCAGCGGGGGGGCCGGGAGACCCAGTACTTC. This encodes CSAYPQRGGRETQYF.

This clonotype was found once. The chain uses TRBV20-1 and TRBJ1-5, with a tentative D call TRBD1 (5 bases). Looked up from germline, CDR1 is DFQATT and CDR2 is SNEGSKA (reference sequence). V shed 6 bases and J shed 7 bases, with 10 bases lying between them. The CDR3 covers 11 residues. CDR3 sequence reads: CSAGGEQPQHF. The CDR3 bases are TGCAGTGCGGGGGGGGAGCAGCCCCAGCATTTT.

This chain connects TRBV19 to TRBJ2-1; 14 nucleotides agree with TRBD2. The CDR3 has 18 amino acids. V dropped 7 bases and J dropped 5; count of bases not matched to a gene: 13. The germline V gene encodes CDR1 LNHDA and CDR2 SQIVND (reference sequence). CDR3 bases: TGTGCCAGTACCAGACTAGCGGGGGGGCTATCGAAGGACAATGAGCAGTTCTTC. This translates into CASTRLAGGLSKDNEQFF.

This clonotype was recorded a few times. Its ends do not fully match the called genes, so a read error is possible. The chain combines TRBV7-6 with TRBJ2-1; no clear D. The CDR3 length is 16 residues. Germline V gene sequence: CDR1 SGHVS, CDR2 FNYEAQ. CDR3 nucleotides: TGTGCCAGCAGTTTAGAACCGGGCAGCTCCTACAATGAGCAGTTCTTC. Protein: CASSLEPGSSYNEQFF. The whole variable domain, filled in from reference TRBV7-6 and TRBJ2-1, reads GAGVSQSPRYKVTKRGQDVALRCDPISGHVSLYWYRQALGQGPEFLTYFNYEAQQDKSGLPNDRFSAERPEGSISTLTIQRTEQRDSAMYRCASSLEPGSSYNEQFFGPGTRLTVL.

The chain employs TRBV27 and TRBJ2-7; either TRBD1 or TRBD2 may supply D (5 bases each). The CDR3 totals 15 residues. V lost 5 bases to trimming and J lost 3 bases, with 17 bases between them. The germline CDR1 and CDR2 sequences are MNHEY and SMNVEV (reference sequence). The chain's CDR3 is CASSTTRDLNYEQYF. The CDR3 DNA reads as TGTGCCAGCAGTACCACCCGGGACCTCAACTACGAGCAGTACTTC.

The genes are TRBV10-3 and TRBJ2-7; TRBD1 agrees at 10 bases. Germline V gives CDR1 ENHRY, CDR2 SYGVKD. This CDR3 contains 17 residues. The V segment lost 0 bases and the J segment 5 bases; nucleotides outside the gene matches: 10. The CDR3 sequence is CAISESEKDRGLDEQYF. The CDR3 DNA follows: TGTGCCATCAGTGAGTCGGAGAAGGACAGGGGGTTGGACGAGCAGTACTTC.

This rearrangement joins TRBV6-1 to TRBJ2-5; TRBD2 agrees at 8 bases. With 7 bases clipped from V and 5 bases from J, the junction kept 9 bases outside the gene matches. This CDR3 spans 14 amino acids. Germline lookup yields CDR1 MNHNS and CDR2 SASEGT. The CDR3 here is CASTTGSGSETQYF. CDR3 nucleotide sequence: TGTGCCAGCACGACTGGCAGCGGGAGTGAGACCCAGTACTTC.

V gene TRBV29-1 combines with J gene TRBJ2-1; possible D gene TRBD1, 6 bases. V lost 4 bases and J 4 bases, leaving 11 bases between the germline ends. Germline CDR1 is SQVTM and CDR2 is ANQGSEA. The CDR3 is made up of 13 amino acids. This CDR3 is CSVVRGGYNEQFF. The CDR3, as DNA: TGCAGCGTTGTCAGGGGTGGATACAATGAGCAGTTCTTC.

The count of this clonotype is one. The chain links TRBV20-1 to TRBJ2-1; a weak D match, TRBD2 (6 bases). Between the trimmed V and J ends, which lost 5 bases and 6 bases, there was a span of 14 bases. The length of the CDR3 is 13 residues. Germline-derived CDR1 and CDR2 are DFQATT and SNEGSKA (reference sequence). DNA of the CDR3: TGCAGTGCTCTATGGGGCGGGGCCAATGAGCAGTTCTTC. Translated: CSALWGGANEQFF.

About this clonotype: This may come from a read error, since a much larger clone is one base off. The genes are TRBV5-5 and TRBJ2-3, with D perhaps matching TRBD1 (5 bases). Germline-derived CDR1 and CDR2 are SGHKS and YYEKEE (reference sequence). The CDR3 has 16 residues. The CDR3 region is CARSLDRGVWADTQYF. The CDR3 DNA follows: TGTGCCCGCAGCTTGGATAGGGGCGTATGGGCAGATACGCAGTATTTT.

The genes are TRBV5-6 and TRBJ2-1, with D hard to call. Trimming pared 0 bases from V and 10 bases from J, leaving 8 bases between. The germline V gene encodes CDR1 SGHDT and CDR2 YYEEEE. The CDR3 is 12 residues long. CDR3 amino acids: CASSLVTAEQFF. The DNA of the CDR3 is TGTGCCAGCAGCTTGGTCACAGCAGAGCAGTTCTTC.

This chain uses TRBV6-5 with TRBJ2-7; D perhaps matches TRBD2 (6 bases). CDR3 size: 17 residues. Trimming cost V 2 bases and J 4 bases, with 21 bases left between them. The germline V gene has CDR1 MNHEY and CDR2 SVGAGI. CDR3 bases: TGTGCCAGCAGTTACCACCACCGGGACTCGCTGGGGTACGAGCAGTACTTC. Protein: CASSYHHRDSLGYEQYF.

The sample holds a few counts of this clonotype. The chain joins TRBV9 to TRBJ2-1, with D possibly being TRBD2 (6 bases). Trimming cost V 4 bases and J 0 bases, with 17 bases left between them. CDR1 SGDLS and CDR2 YYNGEE come from the germline V gene. The CDR3 has 17 residues. This CDR3 reads CASSTTGTPSSYNEQFF. The CDR3 region has the DNA TGTGCCAGCAGCACGACCGGGACTCCAAGCTCCTACAATGAGCAGTTCTTC.

This sequence joins TRBV7-9 and TRBJ1-1; D unresolved. The germline gives CDR1 SEHNR, CDR2 FQNEAQ (reference sequence). The CDR3 spans 15 residues. V was shortened by 1 base and J by 6 bases, with 15 bases between the two germline ends. In DNA, the CDR3 is TGTGCCAGCAGCTTAGAATCTCTTGGCGGCGCTGAAGCTTTCTTT. Translation gives CASSLESLGGAEAFF. The variable domain in full, with the rest retrieved from reference TRBV7-9 and TRBJ1-1, is DTGVSQNPRHKITKRGQNVTFRCDPISEHNRLYWYRQTLGQGPEFLTYFQNEAQLEKSRLLSDRFSAERPKGSFSTLEIQRTEQGDSAMYLCASSLESLGGAEAFFGQGTRLTVV.

This sequence joins TRBV9 and TRBJ2-5; 12 bases are shared with TRBD1. The CDR3 is 21 residues long. CDR1 and CDR2 (germline): SGDLS, YYNGEE. The ends lost 0 bases at V and 1 base at J; junction bases unmatched: 16. This CDR3 is CASSVAPTGTGGQPGQETQYF. CDR3 nucleotides: TGTGCCAGCAGCGTAGCGCCTACCGGGACAGGGGGCCAACCCGGCCAAGAGACCCAGTACTTC.

The chain is built from TRBV2 and TRBJ2-7; D may match TRBD1 or TRBD2 (6 bases each). Germline CDR1 reads SNHLY; CDR2 reads FYNNEI. CDR3 size: 15 residues. The V end was cut by 8 bases, the J end by 0 bases, with 17 bases between. For the CDR3, the DNA is TGTGCCAGCGGGGGGATGGGGGGCTCCTCCTACGAGCAGTACTTC. It yields the protein CASGGMGGSSYEQYF.

The rearrangement joins TRBV15 to TRBJ2-5, with a weak D call TRBD1 (6 bases). This CDR3 has 15 amino acids. Germline loops: CDR1 LNHNV, CDR2 YYDKDF (reference sequence). V dropped 3 bases and J dropped 0 bases, with 11 bases sitting between them. This CDR3 is CATSRGDRYQETQYF. In DNA, the CDR3 is TGTGCCACCAGCAGGGGAGACAGGTACCAAGAGACCCAGTACTTC.

The CDR3 DNA sequence: TGTGCCAGCACCACAGTCGGGGCCTACGAGCAGTACTTC. Amino acid sequence: CASTTVGAYEQYF. The chain employs TRBV28 and TRBJ2-7; a weak D match, TRBD2 (5 bases). There are 13 residues in the CDR3. The germline CDR1 and CDR2 sequences are MDHEN and SYDVKM. Trimming stripped 7 bases from V and 2 bases from J, with 12 bases between.

The chain is built from TRBV27 and TRBJ1-2; a weak D match, TRBD1 (6 bases). Germline CDR1 MNHEY, CDR2 SMNVEV (reference sequence). Trimming stripped 5 bases from V and 0 bases from J, with 10 bases between. The CDR3 is 14 amino acids. The DNA for the CDR3 is TGTGCCAGCAGTCCCGGACAGACTAACTATGGCTACACCTTC. It codes for CASSPGQTNYGYTF.

The chain links TRBV4-1 to TRBJ1-2; TRBD1 might be the D (5 bases). Germline V gene lookup returns CDR1 MGHRA and CDR2 YSYEKL. The V end lost 0 bases, the J end lost 7 bases, and 15 bases lay between the germline ends. The CDR3 has 15 amino acids. The DNA for the CDR3 is TGCGCCAGCAGCCAAGATCCGAGCGGGGGGAGTGGCTACACCTTC. Protein: CASSQDPSGGSGYTF.

The V call is TRBV2, the J call TRBJ2-7, with 9 bases aligning to TRBD1. The germline gives CDR1 SNHLY, CDR2 FYNNEI. The CDR3 sequence is 13 residues long. Trimming cost V 8 bases and J 2 bases; bases outside gene matches: 4. The chain's CDR3 is CASGGTGTYEQYF. The CDR3 nucleotides are TGTGCCAGCGGAGGGACAGGGACCTACGAGCAGTACTTC.

The gene calls are TRBV5-8 and TRBJ1-1; the D gene is possibly TRBD1 (5 bases). This CDR3 has 14 amino acids. Germline loops: CDR1 SGHTS, CDR2 YDEGEE. The V end was cut by 4 bases, the J end by 1 base, with 11 bases between. Here the CDR3 reads CASSGTDGNTEAFF. The CDR3 DNA reads as TGTGCCAGCAGCGGGACGGACGGGAACACTGAAGCTTTCTTT.

This clonotype has only one observation. The chain uses TRBV4-1 and TRBJ2-7; D not resolved. Trimming took 6 bases from V and 0 from J, leaving 12 bases between them. The length of the CDR3 is 14 residues. Germline V gene sequence: CDR1 MGHRA, CDR2 YSYEKL. The CDR3 sequence: CASSPPEPSYEQYF. The CDR3 bases are TGCGCCAGCAGTCCCCCTGAGCCCTCCTACGAGCAGTACTTC.

This chain uses TRBV27 with TRBJ2-7, with D possibly called TRBD1 or TRBD2 (6 bases each). Germline V gives CDR1 MNHEY, CDR2 SMNVEV (reference sequence). Trimming took off 6 bases at V and 3 bases at J, with 15 bases between the two ends. The CDR3 has 14 amino acids. The CDR3 loop is CASSQGRGDYEQYF. The CDR3 nucleotides read TGTGCCAGCAGCCAGGGGCGGGGTGACTACGAGCAGTACTTC.

V usage is TRBV29-1 and J usage is TRBJ2-7; D assignment may be TRBD1 or TRBD2 (5 bases each). The CDR3 has 15 amino acids. Germline V gives CDR1 SQVTM, CDR2 ANQGSEA. V lost 1 base, J lost 2 bases, and 15 bases lay in between. For the CDR3, the DNA is TGCAGCGTTGAAGGAGGGGACGGAGTAACCTACGAGCAGTACTTC. It encodes CSVEGGDGVTYEQYF.

J is TRBJ2-7 and V is TRBV29-1, with D perhaps matching TRBD1 or TRBD2 (7 bases each). CDR1 SQVTM and CDR2 ANQGSEA come from the germline V gene. CDR3 length: 15 residues. Between the trimmed V and J ends, which lost 0 bases and 2 bases, there was a span of 14 bases. Here the CDR3 reads CSVEEGEGATYEQYF. For the CDR3, the DNA is TGCAGCGTTGAAGAGGGGGAGGGGGCAACCTACGAGCAGTACTTC.

This chain connects TRBV29-1 to TRBJ2-2; maybe TRBD2 (5 bases). CDR3 length equals 14 residues. Trimming took off 0 bases at V and 6 bases at J, with 11 bases between the two ends. The V gene's germline CDR1 is SQVTM and CDR2 ANQGSEA. The CDR3: CSVEDQREAGELFF. CDR3 in DNA: TGCAGCGTTGAAGATCAGAGGGAAGCCGGGGAGCTGTTTTTT.

The rearrangement links TRBV7-6 to TRBJ2-2; TRBD1 aligns across 10 bases. Germline V gene sequence: CDR1 SGHVS, CDR2 FNYEAQ. Germline trimming cut 6 bases from V and 0 bases from J; bases unmatched to any gene: 10. The CDR3 totals 18 residues. CDR3 region: CASRSGTGDPTNTGELFF. The CDR3 nucleotides are TGTGCCAGCAGATCCGGGACAGGGGACCCCACGAACACCGGGGAGCTGTTTTTT.

The chain is built from TRBV29-1 and TRBJ2-7, with 14 positions matching TRBD2. Germline CDR1 SQVTM, CDR2 ANQGSEA. The CDR3 is 16 amino acids. The junction had 5 bases not matched to a gene; V was cut back by 0 bases and J by 4 bases. The CDR3 protein is CSVEDLGTSGSYEQYF. Written as DNA, the CDR3 is TGCAGCGTTGAAGACCTGGGGACTAGCGGGAGTTACGAGCAGTACTTC.